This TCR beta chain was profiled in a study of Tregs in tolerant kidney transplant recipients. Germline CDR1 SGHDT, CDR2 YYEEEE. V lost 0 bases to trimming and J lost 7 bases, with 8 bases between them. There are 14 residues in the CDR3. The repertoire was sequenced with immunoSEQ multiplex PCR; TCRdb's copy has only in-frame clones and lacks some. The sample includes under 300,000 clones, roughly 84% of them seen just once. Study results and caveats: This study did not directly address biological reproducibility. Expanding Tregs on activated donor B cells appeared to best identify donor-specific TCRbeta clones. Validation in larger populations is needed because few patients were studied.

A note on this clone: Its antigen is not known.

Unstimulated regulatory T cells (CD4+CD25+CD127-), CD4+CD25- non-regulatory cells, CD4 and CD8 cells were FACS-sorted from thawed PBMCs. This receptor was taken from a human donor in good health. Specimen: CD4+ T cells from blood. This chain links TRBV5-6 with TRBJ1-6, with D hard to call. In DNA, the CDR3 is TGTGCCAGCAGCTTGGGACTGGGCAATTCACCCCTCCACTTT. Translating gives CASSLGLGNSPLHF.